What follows describes a single T cell receptor beta chain. Its specific antigen is unknown. Base qualities are not at hand, and no much larger clone is one base apart. This entry comes from a study of shared clonotypes between healthy human individuals (TCRdb year 2020). Regarding the study in general: Three men and a couple of women, aged 18 to 49 years, made up the cohort. To increase sequencing depth and limit assay-specific biases, TCR repertoire library preparation and sequencing were carried out by different laboratories using diverse techniques. Between about 0.94 and 10 billion PBMCs per donor were obtained by leukapheresis. For each donor, CD4 naive and CD4 memory were each given three plates, CD8 naive was given two plates, and CD8 memory was given one plate. To estimate repertoire size and how much clonotypes are shared between individuals, the study performed deep sequencing of blood TCR repertoires from roughly five healthy adults. Overall study outcomes, separate from this receptor: Sharing across a few donors was observed for about 5% of naive CD4, less than 4% of naive CD8, 2.3% of memory CD4, and 0.4% of memory CD8 clonotypes. The small number of donors limited the genetic and exposure-history diversity represented. Compared with non-shared clonotypes, clonotypes shared by all four sorted-subset donors had higher generation probabilities. Naive subsets generally had larger estimated clonotype richness than memory subsets. Even with the large sequencing depth, rarefaction of the sorted-subset datasets indicated that sequencing was incomplete. Sampling was restricted to blood, and TCR repertoires in tissue are likely to differ from TCR repertoires in blood. Pairwise subsampling indicated that sequencing depth was expected to affect the degree of clonotype sharing among donors.

Cut back by 2 bases and 1 base, the V and J ends lie 9 bases apart. The CDR1 and CDR2 encoded by the germline V gene are SGHRS and YFSETQ. The CDR3, cysteine through phenylalanine, is 14 amino acids long. CDR3 DNA only is kept here, 42 bases in frame from base 1. Using the deep immunoSEQ assay, multiplex PCR amplified TCR CDR3 regions from genomic DNA. Extracted genomic DNA from each cell subset was spread evenly across all wells of several immunoSEQ 96-well plates, with each plate serving as a replicate. For sorted subsets, each replicate PCR was loaded with around 220 ng genomic DNA, equivalent to 30,000 or so T cell genomes. The purified libraries were quantified using a Qubit 3.0 fluorometer, sized with a Bioanalyzer 2100, and then quantified again using the KAPA Library Quantification kit. Every immunoSEQ 96-well plate was sequenced on a dedicated single-read 150-cycle Illumina NextSeq 550 flow cell. Processing in the source paper ran as follows. Because only junctional sequences without quality scores were contained in the immunoSEQ output, filtering matching that applied to full-length reads could not be performed. To assign V/J genes and CDR3, sequences were annotated using PyIR, a Python wrapper for IgBLAST v1.9, with IMGT germline references. Reads were filtered out if the reads had weak V/J assignments (E-value above 1e-6), no CDR3, stop codons, out-of-frame junctions, or ambiguous translated residues. V3J clonotypes were defined as sequences sharing an identical inferred V gene, J gene, and CDR3 amino acid sequence. The percentage overlap between two repertoires was calculated by dividing the number of shared unique clonotypes by the size of the smaller repertoire. Repertoire richness was assessed with RTK rarefaction, the Chao1 estimator, and Recon v2.1 estimates of unobserved clonotypes. OLGA was used to compute generation probabilities for all TCRbeta clonotypes that the gDNA method yielded from a handful of donors. As stored in TCRdb, this immuneACCESS dataset retains in-frame rearrangements with V and J assigned. A fraction of the clones does not appear; measured against another copy, unresolved V genes explain less than half of the discrepancy, and the remainder lacks a known reason. D and trimming were read from the DNA, whereas the V and J calls and clone size are those reported in that table. The sample profile shows fewer than 400,000 clones; over 65% of them were found once. The ten largest account for about a tenth of the sample.

The donors were healthy, HIV-negative adults with no recently reported acute infections or vaccinations. Only Caucasian adults living in Nashville, Tennessee, USA were represented among the donors. CD4+ T cells were enriched by magnetic negative selection; naive cells were then positively selected on CD45RA, and the negative fraction formed the memory subset. Blood was collected by leukapheresis, and PBMCs were isolated by Ficoll-Histopaque density gradient centrifugation and then cryopreserved in liquid nitrogen vapor phase. Analytical flow cytometry was used to check the purity and quantity of each magnetically sorted T cell population. From each sorted fraction, genomic DNA was isolated and quantified by UV absorbance on a Nanodrop 2000c.

The chain was built from TRBV5-1 and TRBJ2-5, and the D gene may be TRBD2, 5 bases matching. Sequencing used memory CD4+ T cells sorted from blood. Reading the label with the study, this specimen's cell subset or site is: CD45RA-negative fraction. This sequence was found in a man aged 30-40 years in good health. The sequence in DNA is TGCGCCAGCAGCTTTGGAGCGGCCCAAGAGACCCAGTACTTC. Translated, it reads CASSFGAAQETQYF.